This T cell receptor (beta chain) derives from a study of T cell repertoires in cytomegalovirus infection (dated by TCRdb to the late 2010s). Notes on the research overall: Alongside well-studied HLA-B-restricted epitopes, the peptide stimulations were aimed at recently identified HLA-C-restricted CMV epitopes, whose presentation resists viral immunomodulation. Donor HLA type was relevant to the analysis, because carriage of CMV infection together with the matching HLA type was indicated by public TCR beta signatures. The study at large found these results: In both this cohort and an independent cohort of 352 donors, the cumulative frequency of public TCR beta family members distinguished carriers of CMV infection plus the relevant HLA type. In the ex vivo response, HLA-C-restricted CMV-specific TCR beta clonotypes were dominant, and in two of eight donors the single most frequent clonotype came from this HLA-C-restricted group.

TCRdb lists the instrument as Illumina HiSeq 1500. TCRdb ran its own pipeline on the public reads, namely fastp trimming at Q25 and MiXCR clone calling, and kept in-frame beta chains. Every CDR3 protein is listed once, alongside the most common genes and DNA of its rows. Within this sample are 900,000 to 950,000 distinct CDR3 sequences, with under 40% of them counted one time only. The ten largest clones represent roughly 13% of the sample. The label giving this sample's treatment or condition can be read as: in vitro stimulation with specific CMV peptide epitopes to enrich CMV-specific T cells. Comment on this clonotype: Its antigen has not been determined. Base-call qualities are not available, and no considerably larger clone is one nucleotide away.

Deletion took 10 bases off V and 2 bases off J, with a span of 16 bases between the germline ends. The CDR3 has 14 amino acids, counting the end cysteine and phenylalanine. This entry keeps only the CDR3 DNA: 42 bases, framed from base 1. The germline V gene encodes CDR1 MNHEY and CDR2 SMNVEV (reference sequence). The sequence came from a human donor in good health (CMV status not recorded). Some clones in this sample may be carry-over from other donors' samples. The sample consisted of cultured CD8+ T cells from PBMCs, taken from culture after CMV antigen stimulation. The V and J segments used are TRBV27 and TRBJ2-3, with an unclear D gene assignment. The CDR3 protein: CATADVTLTDTQYF. The DNA is as follows: TGTGCCACCGCCGACGTCACTCTCACAGATACGCAGTATTTT.